This TCR beta chain was profiled in a study of T cells after yellow fever vaccination. About the study: The fractions with low cell numbers were processed using SMART-Seq v4 Ultra Low Input.

Trimming stripped 6 bases from V and 9 bases from J, with 24 bases between. There are 15 residues in the CDR3. Germline V gene sequence: CDR1 SGHTA, CDR2 FQGNSA. General study results and limits: Abundant clonotypes (contaminants from the bulk population) could be present in FACS-sorted repertoires. A large majority of primary-vaccination clones showed up again after the booster (about 96% CD4, around 90% CD8).

UMIs and a universal primer site were added when TCR cDNA was made by 5'RACE template switching. TCRdb re-called the 5' RACE reads with MiXCR, one entry per CDR3 protein. The table lists 450,000 to 550,000 distinct CDR3 sequences, 19% of them singletons. This clonotype has more than one count but fewer than ten. The antigen is unknown. The chain has TRBV7-2 and TRBJ2-7; D remains ambiguous. This TCR came from a man aged 25-40 years who received the YFV17D yellow fever vaccine. The source material was PBMCs, sampled 15 days after the yellow fever booster vaccination. The CDR3 reads CASSYRPANYDGQYF. CDR3 DNA sequence: TGTGCCAGCAGTTACCGACCGGCTAACTACGACGGGCAGTACTTC.